This TCR beta chain was observed in a study of high-grade serous ovarian cancer treatment subgroups. Study details: Mean per sample: approximately 14,000 reads, about 7,000 unique TCR beta rearrangements. Whole-study results and caveats: Same-patient tumor repertoires overlapped at roughly 0.1 to 0.85; different patients barely overlapped.

The tumor samples were collected prior to definitive surgery or chemotherapy. Profiled with immunoSEQ multiplex PCR; TCRdb holds only in-frame clones, not every one. The repertoire holds around 30,000 clones, with around 80% as singletons. Germline assignment: CDR1 SQVTM and CDR2 ANQGSEA. V trimming: 2 bases; J trimming: 10 bases; junction bases outside the gene matches: 6. This CDR3 is built from 13 residues. Worth noting for this clone: Antigen specificity is unknown.

The sequenced material came from tumor tissue. The chain has TRBV29-1 and TRBJ1-1, with 11 bases lining up with TRBD1. The receptor was isolated from a human donor with high-grade serous ovarian cancer. CDR3 sequence: CSVERGQGVRAFF. The CDR3, as DNA: TGCAGCGTTGAAAGGGGACAGGGGGTTCGAGCTTTCTTT.